These T cell receptor beta chains were read from a single sample in a study of blood T cell repertoires in COVID-19. TCRdb's copy holds only in-frame clones and misses some; the assay was immunoSEQ multiplex PCR. The sample has 150,000 to 200,000 clones, 75% to 95% seen once; the top ten hold approximately 0.48%. Sequencing was carried out using peripheral blood. The receptors come from a man aged 50 to 60 with acute or convalescent COVID-19. Each CDR3 is given without its conserved first and last residue.

V	J	CDR3
TRBV19	TRBJ1-1	ASSIDGDRVEAF
TRBV27	TRBJ1-4	ASSYTSTNEKLF
TRBV5-4	TRBJ1-2	AGALGTGDGYT
TRBV19	TRBJ1-1	ASTSGGRWNTEAF
TRBV28	TRBJ2-2	ASSFSGTVGELF
TRBV6-5	TRBJ2-2	ASLRPGLNTGELF
TRBV6-2/TRBV6-3	TRBJ1-2	ASAYLLRTGGYPRLHGYT
TRBV5-1	TRBJ2-7	ASSLDYYEQY
TRBV6-2/TRBV6-3	TRBJ1-5	ASSDRQGGQPQH
TRBV5-4	TRBJ2-7	ASSSMTTPYEQY
TRBV5-1	TRBJ2-2	ASSTTSQRTGELF
TRBV5-5	TRBJ1-5	ASSPQPYQPQH
TRBV21-1	TRBJ1-2	ASSKPGQRPYGYT
TRBV29-1	TRBJ2-1	SVIRLALGNEQF
TRBV7-3	TRBJ2-2	ASSFSPIAGGGTGELF
TRBV27	TRBJ1-4	ASRPLSRTGASNEKLF
TRBV7-9	TRBJ2-3	ASSSRGGAGTDTQY
TRBV18	TRBJ1-4	ASSPQGAREKLF
TRBV7-9	TRBJ2-5	ASSPLGGPQETQY
TRBV9	TRBJ1-3	ASSVALQVSGNTIY
TRBV4-1	TRBJ1-2	ASSQEGQGTNYGYT
TRBV5-5	TRBJ1-6	ASSRSPGTGAGRFSPLH
TRBV7-2	TRBJ2-5	ASSPTGGEETQY
TRBV15	TRBJ1-6	ATSRALDSYNSPLH
TRBV5-8	TRBJ1-6	ASSFGTGSSPLH
TRBV18	TRBJ1-5	ASSPPGGGNQPQH
TRBV6-5	TRBJ1-6	ASSSGGGLYSPLH
TRBV9	TRBJ2-2	ASSEWGGTGELF
TRBV4-1	TRBJ1-3	ASSSFGLGAGGNTIY
TRBV7-2	TRBJ2-2	ASSPWSGELL
TRBV28	TRBJ1-1	ASSMWTGKLDDEAF
TRBV27	TRBJ2-1	ASVQAGALHNEQF
TRBV30	TRBJ1-6	AWSRGNNSPLH
TRBV29-1	TRBJ1-6	SASDRGNSPLH
TRBV7-2	TRBJ2-2	ASSVAGTGRTGELF
TRBV27	TRBJ1-1	ASSLSPSVTEAF
TRBV3-1/TRBV3-2	TRBJ1-5	ASSQGTGYQPQH
TRBV27	TRBJ1-1	ASSFQGMNTEAF
TRBV5-8	TRBJ2-1	ASSRNSGGVYNEQF
TRBV12-5	TRBJ2-5	ASGAGTEPQETQY
TRBV4-3	TRBJ1-1	ASSQDAGGPEAF
TRBV19	TRBJ1-3	ASSDQLPGSGNTIY
TRBV11-2	TRBJ2-7	ASSSGTGGAPYEQY
TRBV5-1	TRBJ2-3	ASSLWSSVADTQY
TRBV18	TRBJ2-5	ASSLQGNQETQY
TRBV27	TRBJ1-1	ASSYSRRATMNTEAF
TRBV5-1	TRBJ2-5	ASSFKETQY
TRBV5-3	TRBJ1-5	ARSGQGVDYSNQPQH
TRBV15	TRBJ2-1	ATSRDYTSGRDNEQF
TRBV27	TRBJ1-1	ASSLKTGANTEAF
TRBV28	TRBJ2-7	ASSSGTGNTQQY
TRBV7-9	TRBJ1-2	ASSLGHVRHGYGYT
TRBV27	TRBJ1-5	ASSIPGGSQH